This T cell receptor beta chain was recorded in a study of identical twins. A note on this clonotype: The antigen is not known.

CDR3 length: 15 residues. V was trimmed by 2 bases and J by 6 bases, leaving 13 bases between them. The germline gives CDR1 MNHEY, CDR2 SVGAGI. General study results and limits: Some out-of-frame alpha sequences were shared by twins, and these showed excess low generation probability.

TCRdb called the 5' RACE reads again in MiXCR, with one record for every CDR3 protein. The sample contains hundreds of thousands of distinct CDR3 sequences, roughly an eighth of which appear only once. These same data were also listed under a study on yellow fever vaccine responses in identical twins. That source notes: After vaccination, twins' T cell response reportedly seemed partly convergent, partly personalized.

This TCR came from a woman between 18 and 29 years old in good health. The specimen was CD8+ T cells sorted from blood. J is TRBJ2-2 and V is TRBV6-5; D is perhaps TRBD2 (5 bases). CDR3 nucleotide sequence: TGTGCCAGCAGTTACGAGGGCCCGGGTGCCGGGGAGCTGTTTTTT. Protein sequence: CASSYEGPGAGELFF.